These T cell receptor beta chains were read from a single sample in a study of T cells in Graves' hyperthyroidism and ophthalmopathy. TCRdb re-derived calls from the multiplex PCR reads in MiXCR, one entry per CDR3 protein. Counted here are around 190,000 distinct CDR3 sequences, roughly 17% occurring once; the ten biggest clones make up roughly 55%. Sequenced material: blood. The receptors come from a woman between 50 and 59 years old with Graves' hyperthyroidism. The CDR3 runs from the conserved cysteine through the conserved F or W. The order of the fields is V gene, J gene, clone size, CDR3 protein. Some rows have no size entry. The others give once, few or many, or a class for an expanded clone.

V: TRBV7-2; J: TRBJ1-1; size: few; CDR3: CASSLASRGLEAFF
V: TRBV19; J: TRBJ2-1; size: NA; CDR3: CASRDYNEQFF
V: TRBV2; J: TRBJ2-2; size: many; CDR3: CATPDRENTGELFF
V: TRBV6-1; J: TRBJ2-5; size: many; CDR3: CASFRRHQETQYF
V: TRBV6-4; J: TRBJ2-7; size: few; CDR3: CASSLKSGIVEQYF
V: TRBV19; J: TRBJ1-5; size: NA; CDR3: CASSGTGGQPQHF
V: TRBV3-1; J: TRBJ1-5; size: many; CDR3: CASSQEQGAVNQPQHF
V: TRBV11-3; J: TRBJ1-2; size: few; CDR3: CASFIFSWSNYGYTF
V: TRBV27; J: TRBJ2-5; size: NA; CDR3: CASSEYTQETQYF
V: TRBV11-3; J: TRBJ1-1; size: many; CDR3: CASSLLPTNTEAFF
V: TRBV12-3/TRBV12-4; J: TRBJ1-2; size: many; CDR3: CASSPYGKNYGYTF
V: TRBV6-1; J: TRBJ1-1; size: many; CDR3: CASSEFGTEAFF
V: TRBV2; J: TRBJ2-5; size: many; CDR3: CASFRGRAVGKTQYF
V: TRBV28; J: TRBJ2-1; size: NA; CDR3: CASRGVTGLTYNEQFF
V: TRBV4-1; J: TRBJ2-6; size: NA; CDR3: CASSQDPGQISGANVLTF
V: TRBV6-2/TRBV6-3; J: TRBJ2-1; size: NA; CDR3: CASSRTGLRFTNEQFF
V: TRBV20-1; J: TRBJ2-1; size: NA; CDR3: CSARVGSYNEQFF
V: TRBV29-1; J: TRBJ2-1; size: many; CDR3: CSVVPPDRRNEQFF
V: TRBV10-3; J: TRBJ2-6; size: NA; CDR3: CAITDRPSGANVLTF
V: TRBV5-1; J: TRBJ1-5; size: NA; CDR3: CASSLVSGDNQPQHF
V: TRBV11-2; J: TRBJ2-2; size: many; CDR3: CASSPRSSGLNTGELFF
V: TRBV9; J: TRBJ2-4; size: NA; CDR3: CASSVDTGPNIQYF
V: TRBV29-1; J: TRBJ1-2; size: NA; CDR3: CSVEGEGSFGYTF
V: TRBV7-8; J: TRBJ2-1; size: many; CDR3: CASRAWLGGPNEQFF
V: TRBV10-3; J: TRBJ1-1; size: many; CDR3: CAISERGWGNTEAFF
V: TRBV5-1; J: TRBJ2-3; size: few; CDR3: CASSHTTRVNGDTQYF
V: TRBV28; J: TRBJ2-1; size: many; CDR3: CASRAGTSLPNEQFF
V: TRBV6-1; J: TRBJ1-2; size: NA; CDR3: CASSEMGGPYGYTF